A selection of T cell receptor beta chains follows, all from one sample in a study of blood T cells in healthy people across ages. One entry per CDR3 protein, called by TCRdb with MiXCR from the 5' RACE reads. The sample contains some 640,000 distinct CDR3 sequences, approximately 30% of which appear only once. The sample was blood. The receptors stem from a woman older than 75 in good health. The CDR3 runs from the conserved cysteine through the conserved F or W. D genes are given only for firm matches. Where a row states a size, it is once, few, many or the class of an expanded clone; other rows omit it.

abundance: few
j_gene: TRBJ1-1
d_gene: NA
v_gene: TRBV20-1
CDR3aa: CSARIGERAEAFF
CDR3nt: TGCAGTGCTAGAATTGGGGAGAGAGCTGAAGCTTTCTTT

abundance: NA
j_gene: TRBJ1-1
d_gene: NA
v_gene: TRBV25-1
CDR3aa: CASSEPPREAFF
CDR3nt: TGTGCCAGCAGTGAACCGCCTCGGGAAGCTTTCTTT

abundance: NA
j_gene: TRBJ2-5
d_gene: NA
v_gene: TRBV29-1
CDR3aa: CSVREVLETQYF
CDR3nt: TGCAGCGTACGGGAAGTTTTAGAGACCCAGTACTTC

abundance: many
j_gene: TRBJ1-5
d_gene: NA
v_gene: TRBV27
CDR3aa: CASSFYPGRNQPQHF
CDR3nt: TGTGCCAGCAGTTTTTACCCGGGCCGGAATCAGCCCCAGCATTTT

abundance: few
j_gene: TRBJ2-5
d_gene: TRBD2
v_gene: TRBV12-3/TRBV12-4
CDR3aa: CASSFRGTTQSSYNEQYF
CDR3nt: TGTGCCAGCAGTTTCCGAGGGACTACCCAAAGCTCCTACAATGAGCAGTACTTC

abundance: few
j_gene: TRBJ1-6
d_gene: NA
v_gene: TRBV20-1
CDR3aa: CSAPDTGRGTYNSPLHF
CDR3nt: TGCAGTGCGCCGGATACGGGCCGAGGAACCTATAATTCACCCCTCCACTTT

abundance: many
j_gene: TRBJ1-4
d_gene: NA
v_gene: TRBV3-1
CDR3aa: CASSEDLGLEKLFF
CDR3nt: TGTGCCAGCAGCGAAGACCTAGGACTTGAAAAACTGTTTTTT

abundance: few
j_gene: TRBJ1-5
d_gene: NA
v_gene: TRBV7-2
CDR3aa: CACSVYRDVWNQPRHF
CDR3nt: TGTGCCTGCAGCGTTTACAGGGATGTATGGAATCAGCCCCGGCATTTT

abundance: many
j_gene: TRBJ2-5
d_gene: TRBD1
v_gene: TRBV4-1
CDR3aa: CASSPVDRLLFGTQYF
CDR3nt: TGCGCCAGCAGCCCAGTGGACAGGTTATTATTCGGGACCCAGTACTTC

abundance: many
j_gene: TRBJ2-4
d_gene: NA
v_gene: TRBV20-1
CDR3aa: CSARLRASSSLAKNIQYF
CDR3nt: TGCAGTGCTAGACTGCGGGCCTCCTCCTCCTTAGCCAAAAACATTCAGTACTTC

abundance: many
j_gene: TRBJ2-1
d_gene: NA
v_gene: TRBV7-2
CDR3aa: CASSLAIGGYNEQFF
CDR3nt: TGTGCCAGCAGCTTAGCTATCGGGGGATACAATGAGCAGTTCTTC

abundance: NA
j_gene: TRBJ2-1
d_gene: NA
v_gene: TRBV5-6
CDR3aa: CASSLGRGYQETQFF
CDR3nt: TGTGCCAGCAGCTTGGGTAGGGGATACCAAGAGACCCAGTTCTTC

abundance: once
j_gene: TRBJ2-7
d_gene: TRBD2
v_gene: TRBV7-6
CDR3aa: CASSQRLGTSGSQYNEQYF
CDR3nt: TGTGCCAGCAGCCAAAGGTTGGGGACTAGCGGGAGCCAATACAATGAGCAGTACTTC

abundance: few
j_gene: TRBJ2-6
d_gene: TRBD1
v_gene: TRBV7-8
CDR3aa: CASSLVPQGSLSGANVLTF
CDR3nt: TGTGCCAGCAGCTTAGTTCCACAGGGGAGCCTCTCTGGGGCCAACGTCCTGACTTTC

abundance: NA
j_gene: TRBJ2-2
d_gene: TRBD2
v_gene: TRBV10-3
CDR3aa: CATRASGTNTGELFF
CDR3nt: TGTGCCACAAGGGCTAGCGGGACGAACACCGGGGAGCTGTTTTTT

abundance: few
j_gene: TRBJ2-1
d_gene: TRBD2
v_gene: TRBV7-7
CDR3aa: CASSSGTSNEQFF
CDR3nt: TGTGCTAGCAGCTCCGGGACTAGTAATGAGCAGTTCTTC

abundance: NA
j_gene: TRBJ2-2
d_gene: NA
v_gene: TRBV11-2
CDR3aa: CASSFTNTGELFF
CDR3nt: TGTGCCAGCAGCTTCACGAACACCGGGGAGCTGTTTTTT

abundance: few
j_gene: TRBJ1-5
d_gene: TRBD1
v_gene: TRBV6-2/TRBV6-3
CDR3aa: CASSYLGQRQPQHF
CDR3nt: TGTGCCAGCAGTTACTTGGGACAGAGGCAGCCCCAGCATTTT

abundance: many
j_gene: TRBJ1-5
d_gene: NA
v_gene: TRBV14
CDR3aa: CASSQDSRDNCRNQPQHF
CDR3nt: TGTGCCAGCAGCCAAGATTCGAGGGACAACTGTCGCAATCAGCCCCAGCATTTT

abundance: many
j_gene: TRBJ2-5
d_gene: NA
v_gene: TRBV5-1
CDR3aa: CASRRPAETQYF
CDR3nt: TGCGCCAGTAGGCGCCCCGCGGAGACCCAGTACTTC

abundance: few
j_gene: TRBJ1-6
d_gene: NA
v_gene: TRBV24-1
CDR3aa: CATSATGVRSPLHF
CDR3nt: TGTGCCACCTCGGCGACCGGGGTTAGGTCACCCCTCCACTTT

abundance: NA
j_gene: TRBJ2-3
d_gene: NA
v_gene: TRBV7-9
CDR3aa: CASSRYSERGTDTQYF
CDR3nt: TGTGCCAGCAGCCGCTACTCGGAGAGGGGCACAGATACGCAGTATTTT

abundance: few
j_gene: TRBJ1-5
d_gene: NA
v_gene: TRBV15
CDR3aa: CATSRDPLRGQPQHF
CDR3nt: TGTGCCACCAGCAGAGATCCTCTCCGGGGGCAGCCCCAGCATTTT

abundance: many
j_gene: TRBJ2-7
d_gene: NA
v_gene: TRBV2
CDR3aa: CASNSGTGSNEQYF
CDR3nt: TGTGCCAGCAATAGCGGGACAGGGTCCAACGAGCAGTACTTC

abundance: many
j_gene: TRBJ2-7
d_gene: NA
v_gene: TRBV29-1
CDR3aa: CSVGQSYEQYF
CDR3nt: TGCAGCGTTGGACAGTCCTACGAGCAGTACTTC

abundance: NA
j_gene: TRBJ1-3
d_gene: NA
v_gene: TRBV7-2
CDR3aa: CASSLGPEGNTIYF
CDR3nt: TGTGCCAGCAGCTTAGGCCCCGAAGGAAACACCATATATTTT

abundance: NA
j_gene: TRBJ2-7
d_gene: TRBD2
v_gene: TRBV10-2
CDR3aa: CASGEGGGSYEQYF
CDR3nt: TGCGCCAGCGGGGAGGGAGGCGGTTCCTACGAGCAGTACTTC

abundance: many
j_gene: TRBJ1-2
d_gene: TRBD1
v_gene: TRBV18
CDR3aa: CASSQQGAEVGYTF
CDR3nt: TGTGCCAGCTCACAACAGGGGGCTGAGGTTGGCTACACCTTC

abundance: NA
j_gene: TRBJ2-1
d_gene: NA
v_gene: TRBV6-2/TRBV6-3
CDR3aa: CASTPGYPVGFYTEQFF
CDR3nt: TGTGCCAGCACTCCAGGATACCCAGTGGGGTTTTACACTGAGCAGTTCTTC

abundance: many
j_gene: TRBJ2-1
d_gene: NA
v_gene: TRBV7-2
CDR3aa: CASSLGSPGFEQFF
CDR3nt: TGTGCCAGCAGCTTGGGGTCTCCCGGATTTGAGCAGTTCTTC

abundance: NA
j_gene: TRBJ2-3
d_gene: TRBD1
v_gene: TRBV5-1
CDR3aa: CASSRADTGTGTDTQYF
CDR3nt: TGCGCCAGCAGCCGCGCCGACACCGGGACAGGCACAGATACGCAGTATTTT

abundance: NA
j_gene: TRBJ2-1
d_gene: NA
v_gene: TRBV12-5
CDR3aa: CASGPAGRREQFF
CDR3nt: TGTGCTAGTGGTCCGGCGGGCCGACGGGAGCAGTTCTTC

abundance: many
j_gene: TRBJ2-1
d_gene: NA
v_gene: TRBV6-5
CDR3aa: CASSYARSSYNEQFF
CDR3nt: TGTGCCAGCAGTTACGCCAGGAGCTCCTACAATGAGCAGTTCTTC

abundance: NA
j_gene: TRBJ2-3
d_gene: NA
v_gene: TRBV5-1
CDR3aa: CASSVLTGASTDTQYF
CDR3nt: TGCGCCAGCAGCGTTTTGACAGGCGCCAGCACAGATACGCAGTATTTT

abundance: many
j_gene: TRBJ2-3
d_gene: TRBD2
v_gene: TRBV20-1
CDR3aa: CSASGRASGLYTDTQYF
CDR3nt: TGCAGTGCTAGTGGCCGCGCTAGCGGGTTGTACACAGATACGCAGTATTTT

abundance: many
j_gene: TRBJ2-7
d_gene: TRBD2
v_gene: TRBV12-3/TRBV12-4
CDR3aa: CASSLKTGEGYEQYF
CDR3nt: TGTGCCAGCAGTTTGAAAACGGGGGAGGGGTACGAGCAGTACTTC

abundance: NA
j_gene: TRBJ1-5
d_gene: NA
v_gene: TRBV19
CDR3aa: CASSRDAEGNQPQHF
CDR3nt: TGTGCCAGTAGTAGGGACGCTGAGGGCAATCAGCCCCAGCATTTT

abundance: many
j_gene: TRBJ2-7
d_gene: NA
v_gene: TRBV6-5
CDR3aa: CASSYLRGSYEQYF
CDR3nt: TGTGCCAGCAGTTACCTCCGGGGTTCCTACGAGCAGTACTTC

abundance: many
j_gene: TRBJ2-7
d_gene: NA
v_gene: TRBV7-6
CDR3aa: CASSLLQTLNEQYF
CDR3nt: TGTGCCAGCAGCTTATTACAGACTCTAAACGAGCAGTACTTC

abundance: NA
j_gene: TRBJ2-2
d_gene: NA
v_gene: TRBV3-1
CDR3aa: CASSQAARANTGELFF
CDR3nt: TGTGCCAGCAGCCAAGCGGCCAGGGCAAACACCGGGGAGCTGTTTTTT

abundance: NA
j_gene: TRBJ1-5
d_gene: TRBD1
v_gene: TRBV15
CDR3aa: CATRAGQVGPQHF
CDR3nt: TGTGCCACCAGGGCAGGACAGGTTGGGCCCCAGCATTTT

abundance: many
j_gene: TRBJ2-1
d_gene: NA
v_gene: TRBV20-1
CDR3aa: CSAKDFSSYNEQFF
CDR3nt: TGCAGTGCTAAGGACTTCAGCTCCTACAATGAGCAGTTCTTC

abundance: few
j_gene: TRBJ2-2
d_gene: NA
v_gene: TRBV7-6
CDR3aa: CASSPRVSTGELFF
CDR3nt: TGTGCCAGCAGCCCTCGGGTGAGCACCGGGGAGCTGTTTTTT

abundance: many
j_gene: TRBJ2-5
d_gene: NA
v_gene: TRBV6-6
CDR3aa: CASSYSPRGTQYF
CDR3nt: TGTGCCAGCAGTTACTCGCCTAGGGGGACCCAGTACTTC

abundance: NA
j_gene: TRBJ2-7
d_gene: NA
v_gene: TRBV9
CDR3aa: CAGGHEGAYEQYF
CDR3nt: TGTGCCGGCGGGCATGAGGGAGCCTACGAGCAGTACTTC

abundance: many
j_gene: TRBJ1-5
d_gene: NA
v_gene: TRBV20-1
CDR3aa: CSAPPATGQPQHF
CDR3nt: TGCAGTGCCCCTCCGGCGACGGGGCAGCCCCAGCATTTT

abundance: NA
j_gene: TRBJ2-1
d_gene: TRBD2
v_gene: TRBV7-2
CDR3aa: CASSLELATYNEQFF
CDR3nt: TGTGCCAGCAGCTTAGAACTAGCGACCTACAATGAGCAGTTCTTC

abundance: few
j_gene: TRBJ2-3
d_gene: TRBD2
v_gene: TRBV7-3
CDR3aa: CASGLKAGGISSTDTQYF
CDR3nt: TGTGCCAGCGGCTTAAAAGCGGGGGGCATATCGAGCACAGATACGCAGTATTTT

abundance: NA
j_gene: TRBJ2-3
d_gene: TRBD2
v_gene: TRBV28
CDR3aa: CASRPGLAGPSTDTQYF
CDR3nt: TGTGCCAGCAGACCAGGACTAGCGGGTCCTAGCACAGATACGCAGTATTTT

abundance: NA
j_gene: TRBJ1-1
d_gene: NA
v_gene: TRBV5-1
CDR3aa: CASKLQGRDTEAFF
CDR3nt: TGCGCCAGCAAACTACAGGGCCGGGACACTGAAGCTTTCTTT

abundance: NA
j_gene: TRBJ1-2
d_gene: NA
v_gene: TRBV28
CDR3aa: CASRQQDYTF
CDR3nt: TGTGCCAGCAGACAACAGGACTACACCTTC

abundance: NA
j_gene: TRBJ1-4
d_gene: TRBD1
v_gene: TRBV6-5
CDR3aa: CASSYSRQGILKNEKLFF
CDR3nt: TGTGCCAGCAGTTACTCCAGACAGGGTATTTTAAAGAATGAAAAACTGTTTTTT

abundance: many
j_gene: TRBJ2-5
d_gene: NA
v_gene: TRBV6-5
CDR3aa: CASGRGDTGTWETQYF
CDR3nt: TGTGCCAGCGGCCGAGGGGACACCGGGACTTGGGAGACCCAGTACTTC

abundance: few
j_gene: TRBJ1-1
d_gene: TRBD1
v_gene: TRBV3-1
CDR3aa: CASSQCFPGQGNTEAFF
CDR3nt: TGTGCCAGCAGCCAATGCTTCCCGGGACAGGGGAACACTGAAGCTTTCTTT